Here is one T cell receptor (beta chain) with its context. These data belong to a study of T cells after yellow fever vaccination. By 5'RACE template switching, TCR cDNA was produced, with a universal primer site and UMIs added in the process. One entry per CDR3 protein results from TCRdb running MiXCR on the 5' RACE reads. The sample lists roughly 250,000 distinct CDR3 sequences, approximately 12% occurring once. The source material was CD4+ T cells sorted from PBMCs, sampled 45 days after the yellow fever booster vaccination. This clonotype originated in a man aged 30 to 39 who received the YFV17D yellow fever vaccine.

Here the CDR3 reads CASSQVFRLGYEQYF. As DNA, the CDR3 is TGCGCCAGCAGCCAAGTTTTCCGGCTCGGCTACGAGCAGTACTTC. The V and J genes are TRBV4-3 and TRBJ2-7, with no clear D. The CDR3 is 15 amino acids. The V gene lost 1 base and the J gene lost 3 bases, with 13 bases spanning the gap. From germline, CDR1 is LGHNA and CDR2 YSLEER.